These 27 T cell receptor beta chains share one sample of origin, sequenced in a study of T cell responses to AZD1222 COVID-19 vaccine. Sequencing was performed with immunoSEQ multiplex PCR; in TCRdb, only in-frame clones are kept and a portion is missing. The sample lists around 110,000 clones, 90% to 95% seen once, with 2.5% to 3% in the top ten. The sequencing here drew on peripheral blood, taken on day 0 of AZD1222 vaccination. The receptor source for this set is an adult in good health.

The V call is TRBV6-5, the J call TRBJ2-7, with 7 bases that match TRBD2. CDR1 is MNHEY and CDR2 is SVGAGI in the germline V gene. The V and J ends lost 10 bases and 4 bases, in that order; junction bases with no gene match: 13. The CDR3 totals 14 residues. As DNA, the CDR3 is TGTGCCACCGTTGTAGCGGGCGGGTATTACGAGCAGTACTTC. Amino acid sequence: CATVVAGGYYEQYF.

V usage is TRBV5-4 and J usage is TRBJ2-5; TRBD2 agrees at 7 bases. Germline CDR1 SGHNT, CDR2 YYREEE (reference sequence). V lost 5 bases and J lost 2; bases outside the gene matches: 6. The CDR3 consists of 14 residues. Here the CDR3 reads CASSPAGVQETQYF. The CDR3 coding sequence is TGTGCCAGCAGTCCCGCGGGGGTACAAGAGACCCAGTACTTC.

DNA for the CDR3: TGTGCCAGCAGCTTAGTAGGGAGCGGCACAGATACGCAGTATTTT. As protein: CASSLVGSGTDTQYF. The gene calls are TRBV7-9 and TRBJ2-3, with D possibly being TRBD2 (5 bases). V was clipped by 1 base and J by 1 base, with 9 bases between them. This CDR3 is built from 15 residues. Germline V lookup: CDR1 SEHNR, CDR2 FQNEAQ (reference sequence). The complete variable domain, with remaining parts taken from reference TRBV7-9 and TRBJ2-3, reads DTGVSQNPRHKITKRGQNVTFRCDPISEHNRLYWYRQTLGQGPEFLTYFQNEAQLEKSRLLSDRFSAERPKGSFSTLEIQRTEQGDSAMYLCASSLVGSGTDTQYFGPGTRLTVL.

This chain links TRBV5-4 with TRBJ2-7, with 9 bases fitting TRBD2. The CDR3 runs to 15 residues. CDR1 and CDR2 from the germline V gene are SGHNT and YYREEE (reference sequence). With V trimmed by 4 bases and J by 4 bases, 9 bases remained unmatched. Here the CDR3 DNA reads TGTGCCAGCAGCCCCCCAGCGGGAGGCGTATACGAGCAGTACTTC. It codes for CASSPPAGGVYEQYF.

The chain links TRBV28 to TRBJ2-7; the match to TRBD2 covers 14 bases. The germline V gene has CDR1 MDHEN and CDR2 SYDVKM. The V gene end was trimmed by 5 bases and the J gene end by 6 bases; junction bases not matched to a gene: 9. The CDR3 has 16 residues. The CDR3 loop reads CASSPLRGLAGGEQYF. The CDR3 region has the DNA TGTGCCAGCAGTCCCCTGAGAGGACTAGCGGGAGGCGAGCAGTACTTC.

This chain joins TRBV4-2 and TRBJ1-2; D possibly corresponds to TRBD1 (5 bases). The germline V and J ends were trimmed by 3 bases and 4 bases, with 18 bases remaining between them. Per the germline V gene, CDR1 is LGHNA and CDR2 is YNFKEQ. This CDR3 region has 16 residues. In nucleotides, the CDR3 is TGTGCCAGCAGCCAGCCTTGGCGGGGGAGCCTCTATGGCTACACCTTC. This codes for CASSQPWRGSLYGYTF.

This chain uses TRBV5-4 with TRBJ2-5; possibly TRBD2 for D (7 bases). This CDR3 is 16 amino acids long. Trimming took 3 bases from V and 5 from J, leaving 20 bases between them. Germline loops: CDR1 SGHNT, CDR2 YYREEE (reference sequence). The chain's CDR3 is CASSSLKKGGSETQYF. DNA of the CDR3: TGTGCCAGCAGCTCCCTGAAAAAGGGGGGGTCGGAGACCCAGTACTTC.

The chain's CDR3 is CASSPGAGGGTEAFF. As DNA, the CDR3 is TGTGCCAGCAGCCCCGGTGCAGGGGGAGGGACTGAAGCTTTCTTT. This chain connects TRBV28 to TRBJ1-1, with 7 nucleotides matching TRBD1. In germline, CDR1 is MDHEN, CDR2 SYDVKM. V gave up 6 bases and J gave up 5 bases; unmatched junction bases: 12. The CDR3 has 15 amino acids.

The chain carries TRBV14 and TRBJ2-1; a possible D gene is TRBD1 (5 bases). Trimming took 1 base from V and 1 from J, leaving 11 bases between them. The CDR3 has 16 amino acids. Per the germline V gene, CDR1 is SGHDN and CDR2 is FVKESK. The CDR3 DNA reads as TGTGCCAGCAGCCAAGCGATAAGGGGATCCTACAATGAGCAGTTCTTC. It is translated as CASSQAIRGSYNEQFF.

The gene calls are TRBV20-1 and TRBJ2-7, with TRBD2 identical over 7 bases. This CDR3 is 14 amino acids long. The V segment lost 3 bases and the J segment 3 bases; nucleotides outside the gene matches: 8. The germline gives CDR1 DFQATT, CDR2 SNEGSKA (reference sequence). The CDR3 loop reads CSASSGQVIYEQYF. The CDR3 DNA is TGCAGTGCTAGTAGCGGGCAGGTGATCTACGAGCAGTACTTC.

This chain uses TRBV19 with TRBJ2-2; 7 bases line up with TRBD1. CDR3 length: 16 amino acids. With 3 bases clipped from V and 3 bases from J, the junction kept 7 bases outside the gene matches. Germline V gives CDR1 LNHDA, CDR2 SQIVND (reference sequence). This CDR3 is CASSMPRQGDTGELFF. DNA of the CDR3: TGTGCCAGTAGTATGCCGAGACAGGGAGACACCGGGGAGCTGTTTTTT. Variable domain in full (rest from reference TRBV19 and TRBJ2-2): DGGITQSPKYLFRKEGQNVTLSCEQNLNHDAMYWYRQDPGQGLRLIYYSQIVNDFQKGDIAEGYSVSREKKESFPLTVTSAQKNPTAFYLCASSMPRQGDTGELFFGEGSRLTVL.

The chain couples TRBV7-3 to TRBJ2-3, with D unclear. Germline V lookup: CDR1 SGHTA, CDR2 FQGTGA. This CDR3 has 14 residues. V was trimmed by 1 base and J by 0 bases, leaving 5 bases between them. The CDR3 sequence is CASSLSASTDTQYF. DNA for the CDR3: TGTGCCAGCAGCTTAAGTGCTAGCACAGATACGCAGTATTTT.

The J gene is TRBJ2-1, the V gene TRBV5-4; a possible D gene is TRBD2 (5 bases). The germline V and J ends were trimmed by 0 bases and 7 bases, with 17 bases remaining between them. Per the germline V gene, CDR1 is SGHNT and CDR2 is YYREEE (reference sequence). The CDR3 is 16 residues long. The CDR3 region has the DNA TGTGCCAGCAGCTTGGGTAACAGCGGACCCCTTAATGAGCAGTTCTTC. This translates into CASSLGNSGPLNEQFF. Complete variable domain (other parts from reference TRBV5-4 and TRBJ2-1): ETGVTQSPTHLIKTRGQQVTLRCSSQSGHNTVSWYQQALGQGPQFIFQYYREEENGRGNFPPRFSGLQFPNYSSELNVNALELDDSALYLCASSLGNSGPLNEQFFGPGTRLTVL.

This chain uses TRBV19 with TRBJ1-2, with no clear D. Germline CDR1 and CDR2: LNHDA and SQIVND (reference sequence). The V and J ends lost 3 bases and 8 bases respectively, with 10 bases between them. CDR3 length: 12 amino acids. The CDR3 here is CASSIERRGYTF. The CDR3 nucleotides read TGTGCCAGTAGTATCGAACGAAGGGGCTACACCTTC. Full variable domain (missing parts from reference TRBV19 and TRBJ1-2): DGGITQSPKYLFRKEGQNVTLSCEQNLNHDAMYWYRQDPGQGLRLIYYSQIVNDFQKGDIAEGYSVSREKKESFPLTVTSAQKNPTAFYLCASSIERRGYTFGSGTRLTVV.

This rearrangement joins TRBV3-1 (or the pseudogene TRBV3-2) to TRBJ2-5, with a tentative D call TRBD2 (5 bases). Germline loops: CDR1 LGHDT, CDR2 YNNKEL (reference sequence). Trimming removed 4 bases from V and 4 bases from J, with 13 bases in between. CDR3 length: 14 amino acids. DNA for the CDR3: TGTGCCAGCAGCCCCCTAGCCAGCGGAGAGACCCAGTACTTC. Its translation: CASSPLASGETQYF.

This rearrangement joins TRBV4-1 to TRBJ1-5, with D possibly matching TRBD1 (6 bases). Trimming took off 0 bases at V and 2 bases at J, with 14 bases between the two ends. The CDR3 is made up of 17 amino acids. Germline V lookup: CDR1 MGHRA, CDR2 YSYEKL. CDR3 in DNA: TGCGCCAGCAGCCAAGATTCAACGGGGGCCGGCAATCAGCCCCAGCATTTT. Translation: CASSQDSTGAGNQPQHF.

The chain has TRBV9 and TRBJ1-4, with unresolved D. Between the trimmed V and J ends, which lost 0 bases and 6 bases, there was a span of 9 bases. The CDR3 totals 14 residues. Germline assignment: CDR1 SGDLS and CDR2 YYNGEE. Here the CDR3 DNA reads TGTGCCAGCAGCGTAGAGTGGGCCGATGAAAAACTGTTTTTT. Its protein product is CASSVEWADEKLFF.

The chain joins TRBV6-5 to TRBJ1-5; D is unresolved. Germline V CDR1 and CDR2: MNHEY, SVGAGI. The CDR3 spans 15 residues. With 4 bases removed from V and 2 bases from J, the gap between germline ends came to 12 bases. CDR3 in amino acids: CASSSGYGGNQPQHF. CDR3 nucleotides: TGTGCCAGCAGTTCAGGCTATGGAGGCAATCAGCCCCAGCATTTT.

The J gene is TRBJ2-1, the V gene TRBV6-5; 9 nucleotides match TRBD2. V was pared by 10 bases and J by 4 bases, with 11 bases of the junction left unmatched. Germline V lookup: CDR1 MNHEY, CDR2 SVGAGI. The CDR3 sequence is 15 residues long. The CDR3 nucleotides are TGTGCCACCCAACTGACTAGCGGAAGGTACAATGAGCAGTTCTTC. As protein: CATQLTSGRYNEQFF.

The table lists this clone with a few counts. The genes are TRBV9 and TRBJ1-5; D is perhaps TRBD1 (5 bases). The CDR3 contains 14 residues. V was trimmed by 5 bases and J by 6 bases, leaving 15 bases between them. The V gene's germline CDR1 is SGDLS and CDR2 YYNGEE. CDR3 coding DNA: TGTGCCAGCAGTCCTCCAGGGTCCGGTCAGCCCCAGCATTTT. It is translated as CASSPPGSGQPQHF. Drawing the rest from reference TRBV9 and TRBJ1-5, the complete variable domain is DSGVTQTPKHLITATGQRVTLRCSPRSGDLSVYWYQQSLDQGLQFLIQYYNGEERAKGNILERFSAQQFPDLHSELNLSSLELGDSALYFCASSPPGSGQPQHFGDGTRLSIL.

The gene calls are TRBV18 and TRBJ2-3; a weak D match, TRBD1 (5 bases). V gave up 2 bases and J gave up 1 base, with 7 bases separating them. This CDR3 spans 14 amino acids. Germline V CDR1 and CDR2: KGHSH, LQKENI. This CDR3 is CASSPRGGTDTQYF. In DNA form, the CDR3 reads TGTGCCAGCTCACCAAGGGGCGGCACAGATACGCAGTATTTT.

This chain connects TRBV5-1 to TRBJ2-2, with a possible D match to TRBD2 (6 bases). The V end lost 4 bases, the J end lost 6 bases, and 19 bases lay between the germline ends. This CDR3 contains 16 residues. Per germline, CDR1 SGHRS and CDR2 YFSETQ. CDR3 protein: CASSVGTGSGAGELFF. CDR3 coding DNA: TGCGCCAGCAGCGTCGGGACTGGGAGTGGCGCCGGGGAGCTGTTTTTT. The full variable domain, with the rest looked up from reference TRBV5-1 and TRBJ2-2, is KAGVTQTPRYLIKTRGQQVTLSCSPISGHRSVSWYQQTPGQGLQFLFEYFSETQRNKGNFPGRFSGRQFSNSRSEMNVSTLELGDSALYLCASSVGTGSGAGELFFGEGSRLTVL.

This clone has only one observation. This chain connects TRBV20-1 to TRBJ2-6; no definite D call. The germline V gene has CDR1 DFQATT and CDR2 SNEGSKA (reference sequence). Trimming pared 3 bases from V and 0 bases from J, leaving 6 bases between. The CDR3 sequence is 14 residues long. CDR3 in DNA: TGCAGTGCTAGTCCGGCCTCTGGGGCCAACGTCCTGACTTTC. The encoded protein is CSASPASGANVLTF.

The V and J genes are TRBV11-2 and TRBJ2-1; a possible D gene is TRBD2 (6 bases). CDR3 size: 16 residues. Trimming removed 6 bases at V and 2 bases at J, with 17 bases between. Germline V gene data show CDR1 as SGHAT and CDR2 as FQNNGV. In DNA, the CDR3 is TGTGCCAGCAGACCAGTTAGCGGTCCCGCCTACAATGAGCAGTTCTTC. Residues: CASRPVSGPAYNEQFF.

This CDR3 is CSVELVGDEQFF. The CDR3 nucleotides read TGCAGCGTTGAACTAGTTGGCGATGAGCAGTTCTTC. The chain links TRBV29-1 to TRBJ2-1, with D unresolved. Trimming took 2 bases from V and 8 from J, leaving 10 bases between them. The CDR3 is 12 residues long. CDR1 and CDR2 (germline): SQVTM, ANQGSEA.

In this sample, this clone turned up once. This chain uses TRBV3-1 (or the pseudogene TRBV3-2) with TRBJ2-2, with D maybe TRBD1 (6 bases). The CDR3 sequence is 15 residues long. Trimming took 2 bases from V and 5 from J, leaving 12 bases between them. Germline CDR1 and CDR2: LGHDT and YNNKEL (reference sequence). The CDR3 loop is CASSQLDRRTGELFF. The CDR3 DNA sequence: TGTGCCAGCAGCCAACTTGACAGGAGAACCGGGGAGCTGTTTTTT.

This chain links TRBV5-1 with TRBJ2-1, with D perhaps TRBD1 or TRBD2 (6 bases each). CDR1 is SGHRS, CDR2 YFSETQ, per germline. V lost 5 bases and J lost 4, with 16 bases in between. The CDR3 has 15 residues. The CDR3 protein is CASRAGGYAYNEQFF. The CDR3, as DNA: TGCGCCAGCAGGGCCGGGGGCTATGCTTACAATGAGCAGTTCTTC.